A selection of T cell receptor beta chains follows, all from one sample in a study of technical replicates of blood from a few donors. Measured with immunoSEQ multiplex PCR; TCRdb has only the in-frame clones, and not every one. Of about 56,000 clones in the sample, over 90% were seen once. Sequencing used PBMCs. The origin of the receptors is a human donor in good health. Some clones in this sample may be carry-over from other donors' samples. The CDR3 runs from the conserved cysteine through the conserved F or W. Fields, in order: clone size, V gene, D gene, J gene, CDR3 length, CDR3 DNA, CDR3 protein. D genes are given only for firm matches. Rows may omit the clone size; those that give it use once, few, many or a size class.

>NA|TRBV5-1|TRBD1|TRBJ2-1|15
TGCGCCAGCAGAGTCGGGACAGGGACTGCGGCTGAGCAGTTCTTC
CASRVGTGTAAEQFF
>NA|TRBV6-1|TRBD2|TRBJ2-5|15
TGTGCCAGCACCGCGGGGCGGGGGGGCCCAGAGACCCAGTACTTC
CASTAGRGGPETQYF
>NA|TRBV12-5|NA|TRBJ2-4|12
TGTGCTAGTGGTTTGACCGGGGACATTCAGTACTTC
CASGLTGDIQYF
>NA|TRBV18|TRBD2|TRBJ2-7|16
TGTGCCAGCTCACCAACTAGCGGGAGGAGCGCCTACGAGCAGTACTTC
CASSPTSGRSAYEQYF
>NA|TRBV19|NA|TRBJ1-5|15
TGTGCCAGTAGTGACACAAGTGGCAGCAATCAGCCCCAGCATTTT
CASSDTSGSNQPQHF
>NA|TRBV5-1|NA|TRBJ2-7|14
TGCGCCAGCAGCTTGGGTCTACCCACGGGCGAGCAGTACTTC
CASSLGLPTGEQYF
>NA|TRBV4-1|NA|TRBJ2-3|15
TGCGCCAGCAGCCGGGGCATCGTTAGCACAGATACGCAGTATTTT
CASSRGIVSTDTQYF
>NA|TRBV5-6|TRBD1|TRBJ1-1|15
TGTGCCAGCAGCCGGACGGGACAGGGCTCAATTGAAGCTTTCTTT
CASSRTGQGSIEAFF
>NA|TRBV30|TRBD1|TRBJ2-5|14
TGTGCCCACTCCCGGGACAGGGGAAGCGAGACCCAGTACTTC
CAHSRDRGSETQYF
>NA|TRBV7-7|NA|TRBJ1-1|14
TGTGCCAGCAGCTTCGGACAGACAAACACTGAAGCTTTCTTT
CASSFGQTNTEAFF
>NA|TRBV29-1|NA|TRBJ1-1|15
TGCAGCGTCGCCAAAGTTACAGGGATGAACACTGAAGCTTTCTTT
CSVAKVTGMNTEAFF
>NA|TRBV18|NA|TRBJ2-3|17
TGTGCCAGCTCACCACCGTACAGCCGGATGTCCACAGATACGCAGTATTTT
CASSPPYSRMSTDTQYF
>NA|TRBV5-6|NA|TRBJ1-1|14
TGTGCCAGCAGCTTGGTCCAGGGTATAGGTGAAGCTTTCTTT
CASSLVQGIGEAFF
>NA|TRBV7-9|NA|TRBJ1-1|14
TGTGCCAGCAGCTTACAGGCCGCGAACACTGAAGCTTTCTTT
CASSLQAANTEAFF
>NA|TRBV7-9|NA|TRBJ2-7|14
TGTGCCAGCAGCTTGGCGGGGAAACCTAACGAGCAGTACTTC
CASSLAGKPNEQYF
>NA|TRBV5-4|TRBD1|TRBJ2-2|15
TGTGCCAGCAGCTTATACAGGGGTGGCACCGGGGAGCTGTTTTTT
CASSLYRGGTGELFF
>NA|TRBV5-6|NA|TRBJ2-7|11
TGTGCCAGCAGTACCTCGGGCGAGCAGTACTTC
CASSTSGEQYF
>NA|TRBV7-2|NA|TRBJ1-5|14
TGTGCCAGCAGCTCGACCGGACAATCTCAGCCCCAGCATTTT
CASSSTGQSQPQHF
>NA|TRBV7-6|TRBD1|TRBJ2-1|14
TGTGCCAGCAGCCCTGACAGGGGCCAACATGAGCAGTTCTTC
CASSPDRGQHEQFF
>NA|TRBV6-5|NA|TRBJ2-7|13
TGTGCCAGCAGTTACTCCTGGGCAGGCGAGCAGTACTTC
CASSYSWAGEQYF
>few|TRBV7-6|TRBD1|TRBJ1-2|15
TGTGCCAGCAGCTTAGAGTCAGGGGGCCTCTATGGCTACACCTTC
CASSLESGGLYGYTF
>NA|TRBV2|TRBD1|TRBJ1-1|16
TGTGCCAGCAGACGGGGGACAGGGGGCGTGGGCACTGAAGCTTTCTTT
CASRRGTGGVGTEAFF